This TCR beta chain was documented in a study of blood T cell repertoires in COVID-19 (dated by TCRdb to 2018 to 2020). The study in broad terms: Collaborator samples came from the United States, Italy and Spain and covered acute and convalescent phases of COVID-19. The material from the prospective study consisted of cDNA or gDNA derived from T cells, B-cell-depleted T cells, or PBMCs. Deeply sampled blood TCRbeta repertoires from subjects exposed to, actively infected with, or recovered from COVID-19 were included in the dataset. The repertoires were released in a freely available public database intended as a resource for research on the immune response to SARS-CoV-2. Samples were obtained from the ongoing ImmuneRACE study (first 160 participants) and from 1,200 or so subjects provided by 6 global collaborators. Nearly every sample came with metadata listing a de-identified subject ID, COVID-19 status, age in years and sex. Where available, HLA class I and class II types were obtained from metadata supplied by the sample provider rather than from assay-based typing.

TCRbeta CDR3 regions were amplified from genomic DNA using the immunoSEQ Assay, a bias-controlled multiplex PCR. As for the original processing: Within the assay, amplification of reference gene primers was used to estimate how many nucleated cells each sample contained. Sequence reads were collapsed and filtered to measure the absolute abundance of every unique TCRbeta CDR3 rearrangement. For each sample, productive Simpson clonality was calculated by taking the square root of Simpson's diversity index across productive rearrangements. This immuneACCESS table, as held by TCRdb, lists in-frame sequences with V and J called but not all clones. Of the missing ones, under half trace to an unresolved V gene in checked studies; the others have no known cause. That table is the source of V, J and clone size, and D and trimming were worked out from the DNA. This sample comprises 150,000 to 200,000 clones, around 89% of them detected only once. About 4.4% of the sample lies in the top ten.

Of note for this clone: Its antigen is currently not known. Base-call qualities are not available, and no considerably larger clone is one nucleotide away.

Whole blood was collected in K2EDTA tubes by collaborating institutions according to the institutions' own protocols. For TCRbeta analysis, collaborator samples were shipped as frozen whole blood, as isolated PBMCs, or as DNA extracted from either sample type. The paper as a whole reports these results and caveats: The quantity of clinical and demographic metadata differed by source and by participant and was supplied without curation.

This receptor was taken from a human donor in a cohort sampled during active COVID-19. The sample taken for sequencing was peripheral blood.

The CDR3 region has the sequence CASSQKRVNDEQYF. The DNA reads as follows: TGTGCCAGCAGCCAAAAGCGGGTAAACGACGAGCAGTACTTC. In this chain, TRBV3-1 (or the pseudogene TRBV3-2) is recombined with TRBJ2-7, with a weak D call of TRBD2 (6 bases match). Trimming takes 2 bases from V and 5 bases from J, and the germline ends sit 13 bases apart. The CDR3 numbers 14 residues from cysteine through phenylalanine. Kept here is only the CDR3 DNA, which spans 42 bases and is read in frame from base 1. The germline V gene (reference sequence) gives CDR1 as LGHDT and CDR2 as YNNKEL.